The sequence of this TCR beta chain was determined in a study of response to subunit inactivated influenza vaccine. This clonotype was observed at least ten times. Its matching antigen is unknown. With 1 base removed from V and 4 bases from J, the gap between germline ends came to 8 bases. Germline CDR1 and CDR2: MGHRA and YSYEKL. CDR3 length: 14 residues. Study results and limitations: The authors offered the suggestion that each seasonal influenza vaccination recruits few new T cells.

From the RT-PCR reads, TCRdb called clonotypes with MiXCR, one entry per CDR3 protein. The sample includes around 530,000 distinct CDR3 sequences, approximately 16% of them seen just once. The sequence came from a man aged 50 to 69 who received an inactivated influenza vaccine. The sample consisted of CD4+ T cells sorted from PBMCs, taken less than 25 months after vaccination. This chain uses TRBV4-1 with TRBJ2-1; D not resolved. The chain's CDR3 is CASSQGSRYNEQFF. The CDR3 nucleotides read TGCGCCAGCAGCCAAGGATCCAGATACAATGAGCAGTTCTTC.